The 28 T cell receptor beta chains below come from one sample, sequenced in a study of human T cells and chemical hapten exposure. TCRdb reprocessed the RACE reads via MiXCR and lists one record per CDR3 protein. The sample consists of just under 65,000 distinct CDR3 sequences, 9.5% to 11% of them appearing once. Time point described: patch test 3, about 24 weeks after DPC sensitization. Stated treatment: therapeutic diphenylcyclopropenone sensitization with weekly scalp DPC. The sample here was whole blood, taken in connection with sensitization to the hapten diphenylcyclopropenone (DPC). The receptor set was obtained from a woman in her twenties or thirties with alopecia areata. Some clones in this sample may be carry-over from other donors' samples.

The chain uses TRBV7-2 and TRBJ2-1; 7 nucleotides align to TRBD2. J gave up 6 bases and V 1 base, and 15 bases lay outside the gene matches. This CDR3 has 18 amino acids. Germline CDR1 is SGHTA and CDR2 is FQGNSA. CDR3 in amino acids: CASSLGSLGREIANEQFF. CDR3 in DNA: TGTGCCAGCAGCTTAGGCAGTTTGGGGCGGGAGATAGCCAATGAGCAGTTCTTC. The whole variable domain, remainder taken from reference TRBV7-2 and TRBJ2-1, is GAGVSQSPSNKVTEKGKDVELRCDPISGHTALYWYRQSLGQGLEFLIYFQGNSAPDKSGLPSDRFSAERTGGSVSTLTIQRTQQEDSAVYLCASSLGSLGREIANEQFFGPGTRLTVL.

J is TRBJ1-2 and V is TRBV6-1; no reliable D call. V lost 1 base to trimming and J lost 4 bases, with 19 bases between them. Germline V CDR1 and CDR2: MNHNS, SASEGT. This CDR3 is built from 17 residues. The CDR3 loop is CASSEVWWQRNVYGYTF. Written as DNA, the CDR3 is TGTGCCAGCAGTGAAGTATGGTGGCAGAGGAACGTCTATGGCTACACCTTC.

This clonotype was observed at least ten times. The chain links TRBV6-5 to TRBJ1-1, with D possibly TRBD1 on 6 matching bases. The CDR3 sequence is 15 residues long. The germline V gene has CDR1 MNHEY and CDR2 SVGAGI. Trimming removed 2 bases from V and 5 bases from J, with 15 bases in between. The CDR3 bases are TGTGCCAGCAGTTACACTAGGACAGTACGGACTGAAGCTTTCTTT. Translated: CASSYTRTVRTEAFF.

This clonotype came up many times. This chain joins TRBV20-1 and TRBJ1-4, with 9 bases aligning to TRBD1. The CDR3 spans 14 residues. V was pared by 5 bases and J by 11 bases, with 12 bases of the junction left unmatched. The germline V gene has CDR1 DFQATT and CDR2 SNEGSKA (reference sequence). In nucleotides, the CDR3 is TGCAGTGCTGAGAGGGACAGGGCTTTGGGTAAACTGTTTTTT. This gives the protein CSAERDRALGKLFF.

This clonotype was counted ten times or more. This sequence joins TRBV7-2 and TRBJ1-1; D remains ambiguous. The V gene's germline CDR1 is SGHTA and CDR2 FQGNSA. Between the trimmed V and J ends, which lost 0 bases and 4 bases, there was a span of 9 bases. The CDR3 has 14 residues. Here the CDR3 reads CASSLALGTTEAFF. CDR3 in DNA: TGTGCCAGCAGCTTAGCGCTTGGTACCACTGAAGCTTTCTTT.

The rearrangement links TRBV7-7 to TRBJ2-5; tentatively, D is TRBD1 (5 bases). The V and J ends lost 1 base and 4 bases respectively, with 13 bases between them. The length of the CDR3 is 15 residues. Per the germline V gene, CDR1 is SSHAT and CDR2 is FNYEAQ (reference sequence). This CDR3 is CASSLGTTNGETQYF. The CDR3 DNA sequence: TGTGCCAGCAGCTTAGGGACAACTAACGGAGAGACCCAGTACTTC.

The CDR3 DNA reads as TGCGCCAGCAGCGCCGGACTGTTTTTGAACACTGAAGCTTTCTTT. This codes for CASSAGLFLNTEAFF. The V gene is TRBV5-1, the J gene TRBJ1-1; D unclear. V was clipped by 4 bases and J by 0 bases, with 13 bases between them. The germline V gene encodes CDR1 SGHRS and CDR2 YFSETQ. This CDR3 comprises 15 residues.

This clonotype has a handful of counts. The rearrangement links TRBV20-1 to TRBJ2-1; 14 nucleotides line up with TRBD2. The CDR3 contains 16 residues. Germline trimming cut 4 bases from V and 1 base from J; bases unmatched to any gene: 3. Germline CDR1 DFQATT, CDR2 SNEGSKA (reference sequence). The CDR3, as DNA: TGCAGTGCTACCCGGACTAGCGGGGGGTCCTACAATGAGCAGTTCTTC. Amino acids: CSATRTSGGSYNEQFF.

The V gene is TRBV7-2, the J gene TRBJ2-1; TRBD2 is a possible D gene (6 bases). This CDR3 is built from 15 residues. Trimming shortened V by 4 bases and J by 6 bases, and 16 bases separated the two germline ends. CDR1 and CDR2 (germline): SGHTA, FQGNSA. CDR3 amino acids: CASSSLRLAPNEQFF. In DNA form, the CDR3 reads TGTGCCAGCAGCTCTCTGAGGCTAGCGCCCAATGAGCAGTTCTTC. Variable domain in full (rest from reference TRBV7-2 and TRBJ2-1): GAGVSQSPSNKVTEKGKDVELRCDPISGHTALYWYRQSLGQGLEFLIYFQGNSAPDKSGLPSDRFSAERTGGSVSTLTIQRTQQEDSAVYLCASSSLRLAPNEQFFGPGTRLTVL.

This clonotype was observed many times. The gene calls are TRBV7-6 and TRBJ1-1, with D possibly matching TRBD1 (6 bases). Trimming cost V 2 bases and J 5 bases, with 12 bases left between them. CDR1 is SGHVS and CDR2 is FNYEAQ in the germline V gene. CDR3 length: 14 residues. The DNA for the CDR3 is TGTGCCAGCAGCTTAATTGCAGGGGCGACTGAAGCTTTCTTT. Its protein is CASSLIAGATEAFF. The whole variable domain, filled in from reference TRBV7-6 and TRBJ1-1, reads GAGVSQSPRYKVTKRGQDVALRCDPISGHVSLYWYRQALGQGPEFLTYFNYEAQQDKSGLPNDRFSAERPEGSISTLTIQRTEQRDSAMYRCASSLIAGATEAFFGQGTRLTVV.

The chain combines TRBV20-1 with TRBJ1-5; D call uncertain. The V and J ends lost 0 bases and 2 bases respectively, with 14 bases between them. Germline CDR1 DFQATT, CDR2 SNEGSKA (reference sequence). CDR3 size: 16 residues. CDR3 sequence (DNA): TGCAGTGCTAGAGATTCTCTTGCCCAAGGCAATCAGCCCCAGCATTTT. It encodes CSARDSLAQGNQPQHF.

This clonotype was detected only a few times. The genes are TRBV7-2 and TRBJ2-2; the match to TRBD2 covers 12 bases. The V segment lost 1 base and the J segment 5 bases; nucleotides outside the gene matches: 8. Per the germline V gene, CDR1 is SGHTA and CDR2 is FQGNSA. The CDR3 is 18 amino acids. The CDR3 region has the DNA TGTGCCAGCAGCTTAGTTCTAGCGGGAGGGCCGCGGACCGGGGAGCTGTTTTTT. Translating gives CASSLVLAGGPRTGELFF.

This clonotype appeared a few times. The V gene is TRBV9, the J gene TRBJ2-5; 8 positions match TRBD1. Germline V gene sequence: CDR1 SGDLS, CDR2 YYNGEE. V lost 3 bases and J lost 4; bases outside the gene matches: 8. The CDR3 is made up of 15 amino acids. CDR3 DNA: TGTGCCAGCAGCGCCCGGAACAGGGGGTCAGAGACCCAGTACTTC. Its protein product is CASSARNRGSETQYF.

There are many counts of this clonotype. The gene calls are TRBV11-2 and TRBJ2-5; D possibly corresponds to TRBD1 (5 bases). Germline CDR1 reads SGHAT; CDR2 reads FQNNGV. Trimming pared 5 bases from V and 5 bases from J, leaving 18 bases between. This CDR3 has 15 amino acids. The CDR3 nucleotides are TGTGCCAGCAGCACCCGACAGTTAAGGGTCGAGACCCAGTACTTC. Amino acids: CASSTRQLRVETQYF.

This clonotype was seen at least ten times. The chain has TRBV14 and TRBJ2-2; either TRBD1 or TRBD2 may fit D (6 bases each). V lost 1 base and J 6 bases, leaving 15 bases between the germline ends. The germline V gene has CDR1 SGHDN and CDR2 FVKESK. The CDR3 is made up of 16 amino acids. CDR3: CASSQVGGTSSGELFF. Here the CDR3 DNA reads TGTGCCAGCAGCCAAGTTGGGGGCACTAGCTCCGGGGAGCTGTTTTTT. Complete variable domain (other parts from reference TRBV14 and TRBJ2-2): EAGVTQFPSHSVIEKGQTVTLRCDPISGHDNLYWYRRVMGKEIKFLLHFVKESKQDESGMPNNRFLAERTGGTYSTLKVQPAELEDSGVYFCASSQVGGTSSGELFFGEGSRLTVL.

The CDR3 reads CASPVGLESYEQYF. The DNA of the CDR3 is TGTGCCAGTCCTGTAGGACTAGAGTCCTACGAGCAGTACTTC. The chain employs TRBV27 and TRBJ2-7, with TRBD2 matching over 7 bases. Losses at the gene ends were 9 bases for V and 1 base for J; bases not matched to a gene: 9. CDR3 length equals 14 residues. Germline V gives CDR1 MNHEY, CDR2 SMNVEV (reference sequence).

The chain carries TRBV6-5 and TRBJ2-7, with a weak D call TRBD1 (5 bases). Germline V lookup: CDR1 MNHEY, CDR2 SVGAGI. Trimming shortened V by 2 bases and J by 3 bases, and 11 bases separated the two germline ends. CDR3 length equals 14 residues. CDR3 sequence reads: CASSYGPGNYEQYF. The CDR3 bases are TGTGCCAGCAGTTACGGCCCAGGGAACTACGAGCAGTACTTC.

This clonotype was detected only a few times. This chain uses TRBV5-5 with TRBJ1-1; D call uncertain. V was shortened by 2 bases and J by 5 bases, with 10 bases between the two germline ends. Germline V gives CDR1 SGHKS, CDR2 YYEKEE (reference sequence). The CDR3 loop spans 13 amino acids. In DNA form, the CDR3 reads TGTGCCAGCAGCTTCCCGGGATCTACTGAAGCTTTCTTT. It encodes CASSFPGSTEAFF.

Ten or more counts support this clonotype. The genes are TRBV6-2 or TRBV6-3 and TRBJ1-5, with TRBD1 matching over 7 bases. The CDR3 sequence is 16 residues long. Germline lookup yields CDR1 MNHEY and CDR2 SVGEGT. The trim removed 5 bases at V and 5 bases at J, leaving 12 bases unmatched. The CDR3 spells CASSHMLRDSHQPQHF. The CDR3 bases are TGTGCCAGCAGTCACATGCTCCGGGACAGCCATCAGCCCCAGCATTTT.

There are many counts of this clonotype. This sequence joins TRBV12-3 or TRBV12-4 and TRBJ2-5; D gene uncertain. The CDR3 runs to 13 residues. V was clipped by 1 base and J by 5 bases, with 8 bases between them. The DNA of the CDR3 is TGTGCCAGCAGTTTAGGGGCGATGGAGACCCAGTACTTC. The encoded protein is CASSLGAMETQYF.

A few counts support this clonotype. The chain combines TRBV6-2 or TRBV6-3 with TRBJ1-5, with D possibly TRBD1 on 5 matching bases. The CDR3 spans 18 residues. Between the trimmed V and J ends, which lost 6 bases and 0 bases, there was a span of 21 bases. CDR1 and CDR2 from the germline V gene are MNHEY and SVGEGT. The CDR3 region is CASSHIRGISDSNQPQHF. The DNA of the CDR3 is TGTGCCAGCAGCCATATAAGGGGTATTTCGGATAGCAATCAGCCCCAGCATTTT.

This clonotype has just a few counts. The rearrangement joins TRBV7-6 to TRBJ2-2; TRBD1 might be the D (6 bases). This CDR3 comprises 14 residues. Per the germline V gene, CDR1 is SGHVS and CDR2 is FNYEAQ. Trimming removed 4 bases from V and 3 bases from J, with 9 bases in between. CDR3 sequence (DNA): TGTGCCAGCAGCTCCAGACAGGACACCGGGGAGCTGTTTTTT. This gives the protein CASSSRQDTGELFF. The whole variable domain, remainder taken from reference TRBV7-6 and TRBJ2-2, is GAGVSQSPRYKVTKRGQDVALRCDPISGHVSLYWYRQALGQGPEFLTYFNYEAQQDKSGLPNDRFSAERPEGSISTLTIQRTEQRDSAMYRCASSSRQDTGELFFGEGSRLTVL.

The chain recombines TRBV19 with TRBJ2-4; the match to TRBD2 covers 12 bases. This CDR3 comprises 18 residues. The germline gives CDR1 LNHDA, CDR2 SQIVND (reference sequence). Losses at the gene ends were 4 bases for V and 0 bases for J; bases not matched to a gene: 7. This chain's CDR3 is CASSTLAGGPGAKNIQYF. The DNA of the CDR3 is TGTGCCAGTAGTACCCTAGCGGGAGGGCCTGGAGCCAAAAACATTCAGTACTTC.

This clonotype was recorded at least ten times. The chain uses TRBV5-4 and TRBJ2-1, with D uncertain. CDR1 is SGHNT and CDR2 is YYREEE in the germline V gene (reference sequence). This CDR3 region has 13 residues. Trimming stripped 1 base from V and 8 bases from J, with 10 bases between. The CDR3 nucleotides read TGTGCCAGCAGCTTGCCCCCCTCGCATGAGCAGTTCTTC. It specifies CASSLPPSHEQFF.

The V and J genes are TRBV19 and TRBJ2-1; D is undetermined. Germline V CDR1 and CDR2: LNHDA, SQIVND (reference sequence). V lost 5 bases to trimming and J lost 4 bases, with 12 bases between them. CDR3 length: 14 residues. The CDR3 nucleotides read TGTGCCAGTAGTCCCATGCAGATATACAATGAGCAGTTCTTC. Amino acid sequence: CASSPMQIYNEQFF.

In its sample, this clonotype was seen a few times. The germline gene is not matched at one end of the junction; a read error may be the cause. This chain links TRBV5-8 with TRBJ2-6, with D perhaps being TRBD1 or TRBD2 (5 bases each). Germline V lookup: CDR1 SGHTS, CDR2 YDEGEE. The CDR3 has 16 residues. As DNA, the CDR3 is TGTGCCAGCAGCTTGGTAGTCGCAGCCGGGGCCAACGCCCTGACTTTC. It encodes CASSLVVAAGANALTF.

This clonotype has just a few counts. CDR3 in DNA: TGTGCCAGCAGCTTCCGGACACCTTATAATTCACCCCTCCACTTT. Translating it yields CASSFRTPYNSPLHF. The chain recombines TRBV5-6 with TRBJ1-6, with TRBD1 as a possible D gene (5 bases). CDR3 size: 15 residues. The germline V gene encodes CDR1 SGHDT and CDR2 YYEEEE. V was shortened by 2 bases and J by 4 bases, with 10 bases between the two germline ends.

This clonotype has a handful of counts. The chain recombines TRBV28 with TRBJ1-1; perhaps TRBD1 as D (6 bases). The germline CDR1 and CDR2 sequences are MDHEN and SYDVKM. With 10 bases removed from V and 5 bases from J, the gap between germline ends came to 14 bases. The CDR3 covers 12 residues. This chain's CDR3 is CATIQGWTEAFF. The CDR3 DNA follows: TGTGCCACAATACAGGGTTGGACTGAAGCTTTCTTT. The full variable domain, its missing parts supplied by reference TRBV28 and TRBJ1-1, is DVKVTQSSRYLVKRTGEKVFLECVQDMDHENMFWYRQDPGLGLRLIYFSYDVKMKEKGDIPEGYSVSREKKERFSLILESASTNQTSMYLCATIQGWTEAFFGQGTRLTVV.